This T cell receptor beta chain was profiled in a study of T cells after yellow fever vaccination (dated by TCRdb to between 2018 and 2021). Context from the whole study: The SMART-Seq v4 Ultra Low Input RNA kit was used to prepare libraries from fractions with low cell numbers. To follow T-cell clones before and after both primary and booster YFV17D yellow fever vaccination, bulk TCR alpha and beta repertoires underwent longitudinal sequencing. Bulk PBMC replicates and cell subsets were isolated from blood drawn at multiple timepoints before and after both primary and secondary immunization. Two healthy male donors, one aged 18 to 30 and one aged 30 to 40 years, were included in the cohort.

V and J are truncated by 5 bases and 3 bases respectively, leaving an intervening sequence of 10 bases. Spanning cysteine to phenylalanine, the CDR3 consists of 13 amino acids. The CDR3 DNA has 39 bases and is translated from base 1. From a lookup of the germline V gene (reference sequence), CDR1 and CDR2 are SEHNR and FQNEAQ. According to the study, the label for this sample's treatment or condition signals: live attenuated yellow fever vaccine strain. PBMCs were isolated from peripheral blood using a standard Ficoll-Paque protocol. Dynabeads CD4 and CD8 positive selection kits were used to isolate the CD4 and CD8 T-cell fractions. TriZol was used to extract RNA from bulk PBMCs, CD4 and CD8 fractions, and dextramer-positive and dextramer-negative fractions. General findings and caveats noted by the study authors: A small fraction of clonotypes appeared in both the CD4 and CD8 compartments, likely as a result of convergent recombination. After the booster, most clones that had expanded after primary vaccination were detected again (nearly 98% of CD4 and around nine tenths of CD8), suggesting broad maintenance of memory. FACS-sorted repertoires could contain abundant contaminating clonotypes from the bulk population, so computational filtering was required. Because only a couple of donors were included in the study, the extent to which the findings can be generalized is limited. Compared with the primary T-cell response, the secondary T-cell response was weaker but faster, peaking on day 5 rather than day 15.

Sequencer: Illumina NovaSeq 6000. TCR cDNA was synthesized by 5'RACE template switching, which introduced a universal primer site and unique molecular identifiers. cDNA synthesis was primed from both the TCR alpha and TCR beta constant segments. Library amplification involved two PCR steps, and the second step added sample barcodes and sequencing adapters. Sequencing of libraries was performed on Illumina HiSeq 2500 (2x100 bp) or NovaSeq (2x150 bp). The study's processing was this. MIGEC handled demultiplexing of reads and collapsing into UMI consensus sequences, while MiXCR performed V(D)J alignment. Vaccine-responding clonotypes were defined with edgeR using replicate PBMC samples, requiring FDR below 0.01 and a log2 fold change above 5 up to day 15. Each bulk clonotype received a CD4 or CD8 identity based on whether the sequenced CD4 or CD8 repertoire contained that clonotype at higher abundance. In TCRdb, the public reads were trimmed at Q25 with fastp and aligned with MiXCR, with productive beta chains retained. Entries that share a CDR3 protein sequence are merged under the most common genes and DNA. For this entry, the V and J calls and clone size follow TCRdb and not the study's own pipeline. The sample table records about 220,000 distinct CDR3 sequences; approximately 3.2% of these occur just once. Around 3.3% of the sample rests with the top ten.

Concerning this clonotype: There is no known antigen for this receptor. No much larger clonotype is one base removed from it; base qualities were not supplied.

The source was CD4+ T cells sorted from PBMCs, collected 10 days after the yellow fever booster vaccination. This TCR came from a man between 18 and 35 years old who received the YFV17D yellow fever vaccine. The rearranged segments are TRBV7-9 and TRBJ1-1, and perhaps TRBD1 as D gene, on 5 matching bases. The CDR3 sequence is CASSRGGYTEAFF. The DNA reads TGTGCCAGCAGCCGCGGGGGGTACACTGAAGCTTTCTTT.